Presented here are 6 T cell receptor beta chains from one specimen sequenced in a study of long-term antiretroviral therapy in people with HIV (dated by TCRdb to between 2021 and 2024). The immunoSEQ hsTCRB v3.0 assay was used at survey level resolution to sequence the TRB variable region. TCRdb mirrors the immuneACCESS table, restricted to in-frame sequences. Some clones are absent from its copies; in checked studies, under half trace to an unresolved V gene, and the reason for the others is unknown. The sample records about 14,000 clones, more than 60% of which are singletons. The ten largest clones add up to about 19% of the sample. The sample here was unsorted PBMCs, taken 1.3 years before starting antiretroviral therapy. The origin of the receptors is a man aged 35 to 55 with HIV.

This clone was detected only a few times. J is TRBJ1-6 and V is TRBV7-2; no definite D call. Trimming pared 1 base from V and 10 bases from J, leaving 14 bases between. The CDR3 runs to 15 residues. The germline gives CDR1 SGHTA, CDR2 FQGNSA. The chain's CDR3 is CASSLVVGMGSPLHF. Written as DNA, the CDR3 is TGTGCCAGCAGCTTAGTGGTGGGAATGGGGTCACCCCTCCACTTT.

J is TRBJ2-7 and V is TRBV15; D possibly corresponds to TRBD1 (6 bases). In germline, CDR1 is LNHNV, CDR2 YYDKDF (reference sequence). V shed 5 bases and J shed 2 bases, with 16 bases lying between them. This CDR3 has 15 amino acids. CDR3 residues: CATSHPTGRAYEQYF. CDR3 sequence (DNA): TGTGCCACCAGCCACCCGACAGGTCGAGCCTACGAGCAGTACTTC.

The CDR3 nucleotides read TGTGCCAGTACCCGAGGGGGTTCGAATGGCTACACCTTC. Amino acids: CASTRGGSNGYTF. The chain combines TRBV19 with TRBJ1-2, with D possibly being TRBD1 (6 bases). V lost 7 bases and J lost 6, with 15 bases in between. The germline V gene encodes CDR1 LNHDA and CDR2 SQIVND (reference sequence). This CDR3 contains 13 residues.

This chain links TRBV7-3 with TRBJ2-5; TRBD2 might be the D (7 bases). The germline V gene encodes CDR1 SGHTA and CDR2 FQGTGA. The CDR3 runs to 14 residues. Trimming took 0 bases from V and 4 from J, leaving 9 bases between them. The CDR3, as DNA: TGTGCCAGCAGCTTAACGGGGGGGCGAGAGACCCAGTACTTC. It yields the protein CASSLTGGRETQYF.

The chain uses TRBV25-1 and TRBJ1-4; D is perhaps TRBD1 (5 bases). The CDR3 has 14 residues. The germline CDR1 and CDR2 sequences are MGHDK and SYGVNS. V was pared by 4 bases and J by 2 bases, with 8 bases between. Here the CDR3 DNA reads TGTGCCAGCAGTGGAGGGGCGACTAATGAAAAACTGTTTTTT. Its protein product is CASSGGATNEKLFF.

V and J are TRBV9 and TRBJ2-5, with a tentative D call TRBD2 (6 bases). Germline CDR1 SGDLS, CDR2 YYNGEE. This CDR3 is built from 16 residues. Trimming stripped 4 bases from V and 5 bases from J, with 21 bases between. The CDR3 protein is CASSPRGEPRGETQYF. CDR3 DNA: TGTGCCAGCAGCCCCCGAGGGGAGCCCCGGGGGGAGACCCAGTACTTC.